Below are 5 T cell receptor beta chains sequenced from a single sample in a study of blood T cell repertoires in COVID-19. The repertoire was sequenced with immunoSEQ multiplex PCR; TCRdb's copy has only in-frame clones and lacks some. The sample includes more than 150,000 clones, roughly nine tenths of them seen just once. The sequenced material came from peripheral blood. These receptors all stem from a man between 65 and 80 years old with active or convalescent COVID-19.

This clone was seen a single time. J is TRBJ2-7 and V is TRBV21-1; the table's D call, TRBD2, has no DNA check behind it. TRBV21-1 is annotated as a pseudogene. CDR3 length equals 18 residues. CDR3 sequence: CASSNAGTSGRSSYEQYF. Here the CDR3 DNA reads TGTGCCAGCAGCAATGCCGGGACTAGCGGGAGGTCCTCCTACGAGCAGTACTTC.

The genes are TRBV6-2 or TRBV6-3 and TRBJ2-7; 9 bases map to TRBD2. CDR3 length equals 15 residues. CDR1 is MNHEY, CDR2 SVGEGT, per germline. The ends lost 5 bases at V and 0 bases at J; junction bases unmatched: 5. The CDR3 nucleotides read TGTGCCAGCAGTCATAGCGGGAGAAGCTCCTACGAGCAGTACTTC. Residues: CASSHSGRSSYEQYF.

The rearrangement links TRBV5-1 to TRBJ2-5, with D possibly TRBD2 on 6 matching bases. This CDR3 comprises 14 residues. The ends were cut back, 4 bases at V and 2 bases at J, with 12 bases in the middle. Per germline, CDR1 SGHRS and CDR2 YFSETQ. CDR3 loop: CASSVPGLQETQYF. The DNA of the CDR3 is TGCGCCAGCAGCGTACCGGGACTTCAAGAGACCCAGTACTTC.

This chain uses TRBV2 with TRBJ1-1, with 7 positions matching TRBD1. The CDR3 is 14 amino acids. Trimming took 7 bases from V and 5 from J; bases not matched to a gene: 10. The germline V gene has CDR1 SNHLY and CDR2 FYNNEI. The CDR3 sequence is CASIFEGAGTEAFF. The CDR3 DNA sequence: TGTGCCAGCATTTTCGAGGGGGCTGGGACTGAAGCTTTCTTT.

The chain links TRBV18 to TRBJ1-2; 7 bases align to TRBD1. The CDR3 is 17 residues long. After removal of 1 base from V and 0 bases from J, the junction contained 8 bases not matched to a gene. The germline V gene has CDR1 KGHSH and CDR2 LQKENI. DNA of the CDR3: TGTGCCAGCTCACCACTGGGACAGAGCACTACTAACTATGGCTACACCTTC. Translated, it gives CASSPLGQSTTNYGYTF.